The 32 T cell receptor beta chains presented below share a single source sample, sequenced in a study of blood T cells in healthy people across ages. The second PCR ran roughly 6 to 11 cycles with a sample-barcoded 5' primer and J-beta primers. TCRdb analysed the 5' RACE reads with MiXCR anew, one entry per CDR3 protein. The data contain under 2,000,000 distinct CDR3 sequences, about 50% of them singletons. Sequencing was performed on blood. The receptors were sampled from a woman between 35 and 50 years old in good health.

This chain connects TRBV19 to TRBJ2-7; D is uncertain. With the DNA end fitting TRBJ2-4 better, the J assignment may be wrong. The CDR3 spans 17 residues. Germline CDR1 and CDR2: LNHDA and SQIVND (reference sequence). The CDR3 sequence: CASSIEAGRTTKNIQYF. CDR3 in DNA: TGTGCCAGTAGTATAGAGGCCGGAAGAACGACCAAAAACATTCAGTACTTC.

The table lists this clonotype with a few counts. The chain carries TRBV12-3 or TRBV12-4 and TRBJ1-2, with a weak D call TRBD1 (5 bases). V gave up 2 bases and J gave up 7 bases, with 11 bases separating them. The CDR3 has 13 amino acids. The CDR3 DNA sequence: TGTGCCAGCAGTTTACCGGGGCTTGTTGGCTACACCTTC. Its protein product is CASSLPGLVGYTF.

This clonotype was observed at least ten times. The chain has TRBV5-5 and TRBJ1-2, with 8 nucleotides matching TRBD1. This CDR3 has 15 amino acids. CDR1 and CDR2 (germline): SGHKS, YYEKEE (reference sequence). Trimming at V came to 3 bases and at J to 3 bases, leaving 7 bases not matched to a gene. The CDR3 DNA reads as TGTGCCAGCAGCTGGGACAGGTTGCGGGACTATGGCTACACCTTC. Protein: CASSWDRLRDYGYTF.

This chain connects TRBV2 to TRBJ2-1, with 11 bases identical to TRBD2. The germline V gene has CDR1 SNHLY and CDR2 FYNNEI. The CDR3 runs 15 residues. Trimming at V came to 8 bases and at J to 6 bases, leaving 9 bases not matched to a gene. The CDR3 coding sequence is TGTGCCAGCTCTCGGTCTAGCGGGGGGCCCAATGAGCAGTTCTTC. It translates to CASSRSSGGPNEQFF.

The V call is TRBV28, the J call TRBJ1-2, with D perhaps matching TRBD1 (5 bases). The germline gives CDR1 MDHEN, CDR2 SYDVKM. The CDR3 is made up of 15 amino acids. The germline V and J ends were trimmed by 6 bases and 3 bases, with 17 bases remaining between them. The CDR3 nucleotides read TGTGCCAGCAGCCCGGGGACCGCGGCTGACTATGGCTACACCTTC. This sequence encodes CASSPGTAADYGYTF.

In its sample, this clonotype was seen a few times. The chain has TRBV20-1 and TRBJ1-2; no clear D gene. V lost 0 bases, J lost 4 bases, and 18 bases lay in between. The CDR3 totals 16 residues. The germline V gene encodes CDR1 DFQATT and CDR2 SNEGSKA (reference sequence). The CDR3 region is CSARDRQQEDGYGYTF. CDR3 bases: TGCAGTGCTAGAGATCGGCAGCAGGAGGACGGCTATGGCTACACCTTC.

The chain carries TRBV4-1 and TRBJ2-5; 7 bases fit TRBD1. Germline CDR1 reads MGHRA; CDR2 reads YSYEKL. The CDR3 is made up of 16 amino acids. Trimming at V came to 0 bases and at J to 1 base, leaving 5 bases not matched to a gene. This chain's CDR3 is CASSQERDRIQETQYF. The DNA for the CDR3 is TGCGCCAGCAGCCAAGAGAGGGACAGAATCCAAGAGACCCAGTACTTC.

This clonotype appeared a few times. The J gene is TRBJ2-3, the V gene TRBV20-1, with D possibly being TRBD1 (5 bases). Per the germline V gene, CDR1 is DFQATT and CDR2 is SNEGSKA (reference sequence). With 5 bases removed from V and 4 bases from J, the gap between germline ends came to 7 bases. The CDR3 is made up of 11 amino acids. Here the CDR3 reads CSAGAADTQYF. CDR3 nucleotides: TGCAGTGCTGGGGCGGCAGATACGCAGTATTTT.

The chain uses TRBV2 and TRBJ2-4; D may be TRBD1 or TRBD2 (5 bases each). The CDR3 extends over 15 amino acids. V lost 6 bases and J lost 0, with 12 bases in between. In germline, CDR1 is SNHLY, CDR2 FYNNEI. The CDR3 spells CASRGRGVAKNIQYF. The CDR3 DNA follows: TGTGCCAGCAGGGGGAGAGGGGTAGCCAAAAACATTCAGTACTTC.

In this sample, this clonotype turned up many times. A junction end diverges from the germline sequence, so it may reflect a read error. The chain links TRBV4-3 to TRBJ2-7; 9 nucleotides match TRBD2. This CDR3 comprises 14 residues. Germline V gene sequence: CDR1 LGHNA, CDR2 YSLEER. The CDR3 loop is CASSQGGGAYEQYF. CDR3 DNA sequence: TGTGCCAGCAGCCAAGGCGGGGGGGCCTACGAGCAGTACTTC.

The rearrangement joins TRBV5-1 to TRBJ1-2; D is ambiguous. Deletions cut 4 bases from V and 4 bases from J, with 14 bases between. CDR1 and CDR2 (germline): SGHRS, YFSETQ. The CDR3 extends over 14 amino acids. CDR3 amino acids: CASSPLTGRYGYTF. The CDR3 DNA reads TGCGCCAGCAGCCCCCTGACGGGCCGCTATGGCTACACCTTC.

This sequence joins TRBV6-1 and TRBJ2-7, with D possibly TRBD1 on 6 matching bases. The germline gives CDR1 MNHNS, CDR2 SASEGT. The CDR3 has 14 residues. The V end was cut by 6 bases, the J end by 4 bases, with 16 bases between. In DNA, the CDR3 is TGTGCCAGCAGGCTACAGGGTACCAAATACGAGCAGTACTTC. This codes for CASRLQGTKYEQYF.

This clonotype was seen once. The chain carries TRBV6-5 and TRBJ2-3; TRBD2 is a possible D gene (6 bases). The CDR3 has 12 residues. Trimming shortened V by 2 bases and J by 8 bases, and 8 bases separated the two germline ends. CDR1 and CDR2 from the germline V gene are MNHEY and SVGAGI. DNA for the CDR3: TGTGCCAGCAGTTACCTGGGAGGTACGCAGTATTTT. Translation: CASSYLGGTQYF.

This clonotype has only a few counts. The chain couples TRBV6-6 to TRBJ2-5; D possibly matches TRBD1 or TRBD2 (5 bases each). The CDR3 consists of 14 residues. Trimming pared 2 bases from V and 2 bases from J, leaving 9 bases between. CDR1 MNHNY and CDR2 SVGAGI come from the germline V gene (reference sequence). CDR3 nucleotides: TGTGCCAGCAGTTACCCCGGGGCACAAGAGACCCAGTACTTC. It is translated as CASSYPGAQETQYF.

V and J are TRBV10-3 and TRBJ1-5; 10 bases align to TRBD1. Germline V gene data show CDR1 as ENHRY and CDR2 as SYGVKD. V shed 0 bases and J 7 bases; nucleotides not matched to a gene: 9. There are 17 residues in the CDR3. CDR3 region: CAISESMGQGMKQPQHF. In DNA, the CDR3 is TGTGCCATCAGTGAGTCGATGGGACAGGGGATGAAACAGCCCCAGCATTTT.

This clonotype showed up just once. V and J are TRBV4-1 and TRBJ2-3; TRBD2 agrees at 15 bases. CDR3 length: 20 amino acids. Germline V gene lookup returns CDR1 MGHRA and CDR2 YSYEKL. The junction had 9 bases not matched to a gene; V was cut back by 0 bases and J by 2 bases. The CDR3 region has the DNA TGCGCCAGCAGCCAAGATCTCGGACTAGCGGGGGGGAGTTTCACAGATACGCAGTATTTT. This codes for CASSQDLGLAGGSFTDTQYF.

The chain carries TRBV6-2 or TRBV6-3 and TRBJ2-1; D call uncertain. V was pared by 5 bases and J by 7 bases, with 18 bases between. The CDR3 has 15 amino acids. Germline V gene lookup returns CDR1 MNHEY and CDR2 SVGEGT. The CDR3: CASSPPPASRNEQFF. The CDR3 DNA reads as TGTGCCAGCAGTCCCCCTCCAGCTAGTAGGAATGAGCAGTTCTTC.

As concerns this clonotype: The conserved final phenylalanine or tryptophan is absent from the CDR3, which likely points to a read error. The chain recombines TRBV4-3 with TRBJ2-1, with D possibly being TRBD1 (6 bases). V was cut by 1 base and J by 9 bases, with 13 bases left in between. The CDR3 spans 14 residues. In germline, CDR1 is LGHNA, CDR2 YSLEER. The CDR3, as DNA: TGCGCCAGCAGCCAAGTTTCAGGGGATCCTGAGCAGTTCGTC. Amino acid sequence: CASSQVSGDPEQFV.

This clonotype appeared a few times. V is TRBV20-1 and J is TRBJ2-7; 7 bases match TRBD1. V gave up 1 base and J gave up 3 bases; unmatched junction bases: 3. CDR1 is DFQATT, CDR2 SNEGSKA, per germline (reference sequence). The CDR3 contains 13 residues. The CDR3 coding sequence is TGCAGTGCTAGAGTAGGGGGCGGCTACGAGCAGTACTTC. Encoded protein: CSARVGGGYEQYF.

This chain uses TRBV3-1 with TRBJ1-4; possible D gene TRBD1, 5 bases. Germline values: CDR1 LGHDT, CDR2 YNNKEL (reference sequence). V was shortened by 4 bases and J by 8 bases, with 17 bases between the two germline ends. The CDR3 runs to 15 residues. In nucleotides, the CDR3 is TGTGCCAGCAGCCCTTGGACACCTTCGGGGGAAAAACTGTTTTTT. It encodes CASSPWTPSGEKLFF.

This clonotype appeared a few times. The gene calls are TRBV20-1 and TRBJ2-1; TRBD2 aligns across 8 bases. The CDR3 is 16 amino acids. The germline CDR1 and CDR2 sequences are DFQATT and SNEGSKA (reference sequence). V shed 5 bases and J 0 bases; nucleotides not matched to a gene: 9. The CDR3 DNA reads TGCAGTGCTCAGCCGGTAGCGGGGAACTCCTACAATGAGCAGTTCTTC. Translation gives CSAQPVAGNSYNEQFF.

The CDR3 DNA reads as TGCAGTGCTAGAGCCCTATGGACTAGCGGAATCACAGATACGCAGTATTTT. Its translation: CSARALWTSGITDTQYF. This chain joins TRBV20-1 and TRBJ2-3; TRBD2 agrees at 10 bases. V shed 1 base and J 2 bases; nucleotides not matched to a gene: 9. The CDR3 has 17 residues. Looked up from germline, CDR1 is DFQATT and CDR2 is SNEGSKA (reference sequence).

This clonotype showed up just a few times. The chain recombines TRBV4-2 with TRBJ1-2; TRBD1 aligns across 9 bases. The germline V gene has CDR1 LGHNA and CDR2 YNFKEQ. This CDR3 has 17 residues. The J segment lost 5 bases and the V segment lost 0 bases, leaving 10 bases of the junction unmatched. The CDR3 nucleotides are TGTGCCAGCAGCCAAGAGGGACAGGGTTACGCTCTTTATGGCTACACCTTC. It translates to CASSQEGQGYALYGYTF.

The J gene is TRBJ2-3, the V gene TRBV12-3 or TRBV12-4; 10 positions agree with TRBD2. J gave up 6 bases and V 6 bases, and 9 bases lay outside the gene matches. This CDR3 contains 15 residues. The DNA of the CDR3 is TGTGCCAGCAGCCCTAAGGGAGCGGGAGGGGATACGCAGTATTTT. It yields the protein CASSPKGAGGDTQYF.

The V gene is TRBV12-3 or TRBV12-4, the J gene TRBJ2-5; 11 nucleotides agree with TRBD2. This CDR3 comprises 14 residues. Losses at the gene ends were 7 bases for V and 9 bases for J; bases not matched to a gene: 10. CDR3 in DNA: TGTGCCAGCATTCCCTCGGGGACTAGCGGACCCCAGTACTTC. Its protein product is CASIPSGTSGPQYF.

The chain recombines TRBV6-5 with TRBJ2-5, with no clear D. The J call is in doubt because the DNA end fits TRBJ2-4 better. Germline V gene sequence: CDR1 MNHEY, CDR2 SVGAGI. The CDR3 is made up of 13 amino acids. In DNA, the CDR3 is TGTGCCAGCAGTTTTGCGGAAAGCATCATTCAGTACTTC. Translating gives CASSFAESIIQYF.

The chain has TRBV29-1 and TRBJ1-1; D is unresolved. CDR1 and CDR2 from the germline V gene are SQVTM and ANQGSEA. CDR3 length: 10 residues. V lost 4 bases and J 5 bases, leaving 5 bases between the germline ends. In nucleotides, the CDR3 is TGCAGCGTTGGAGAGACTGAAGCTTTCTTT. It encodes CSVGETEAFF. The full variable domain, in which reference TRBV29-1 and TRBJ1-1 provide the parts outside the CDR3, is SAVISQKPSRDICQRGTSLTIQCQVDSQVTMMFWYRQQPGQSLTLIATANQGSEATYESGFVIDKFPISRPNLTFSTLTVSNMSPEDSSIYLCSVGETEAFFGQGTRLTVV.

J is TRBJ1-5 and V is TRBV6-5, with 11 bases identical to TRBD1. The V gene's germline CDR1 is MNHEY and CDR2 SVGAGI. Germline trimming cut 6 bases from V and 3 bases from J; bases unmatched to any gene: 7. CDR3 length: 16 residues. The CDR3 sequence: CASRPKGQGDNQPQHF. CDR3 in DNA: TGTGCCAGCAGACCAAAGGGACAGGGGGACAATCAGCCCCAGCATTTT.

The chain uses TRBV15 and TRBJ2-1; 9 nucleotides agree with TRBD1. CDR1 and CDR2 (germline): LNHNV, YYDKDF (reference sequence). V lost 0 bases, J lost 10 bases, and 16 bases stayed unmatched. The CDR3 is 18 residues long. The CDR3: CATSRDRSGTGPLGEQFF. CDR3 bases: TGTGCCACCAGCAGAGATCGGTCGGGGACAGGGCCTTTAGGAGAGCAGTTCTTC.

Of note for this clonotype: A much more abundant neighbour one base away suggests this may be a read error. This chain uses TRBV4-2 with TRBJ2-1; D remains ambiguous. The CDR3 has 12 amino acids. Germline CDR1 reads LGHNA; CDR2 reads YNFKEQ. V was clipped by 0 bases and J by 8 bases, with 5 bases between them. CDR3 nucleotide sequence: TGTGCCAGCAGCCAAGAGAGCCATGAGCAGTTCTTC. Its protein is CASSQESHEQFF.

This clonotype was found a few times. V is TRBV5-1 and J is TRBJ2-5; tentative D call: TRBD2 (6 bases). V was trimmed by 4 bases and J by 5 bases, leaving 18 bases between them. Germline CDR1 SGHRS, CDR2 YFSETQ. The CDR3 runs to 15 residues. The CDR3 reads CASSPATGEYETQYF. CDR3 DNA: TGCGCCAGCAGCCCAGCGACGGGGGAGTATGAGACCCAGTACTTC.

The CDR3 nucleotides are TGTGCCAGCAGCGCGTTCGACAGTTCGAACACTGAAGCTTTCTTT. Residues: CASSAFDSSNTEAFF. This chain connects TRBV9 to TRBJ1-1; perhaps TRBD1 as D (5 bases). The V gene lost 3 bases and the J gene lost 1 base, with 13 bases spanning the gap. The CDR3 sequence is 15 residues long. The germline gives CDR1 SGDLS, CDR2 YYNGEE.